Below are 21 T cell receptor beta chains sequenced from a single sample in a study of radiation and T cells in renal cell carcinoma. TCRdb's copy holds only in-frame clones and misses some; the assay was immunoSEQ multiplex PCR. Of about 73,000 clones listed, roughly 83% are singletons. The time point here: blood 4 weeks post-SBRT, at nephrectomy. Treatment reported: 15 Gy SBRT to primary tumor, nephrectomy 4 weeks later. This sample comprised blood, obtained from a patient whose treatment included radiotherapy and nephrectomy. The receptors here all came from a woman aged 60 to 75 with renal cell carcinoma.

The DNA of the CDR3 is TGTGCCACCTCGCCTCGCAGCACAGATACGCAGTATTTT. It translates to CATSPRSTDTQYF. This chain joins TRBV19 and TRBJ2-3; D is undetermined. The germline V and J ends were trimmed by 10 bases and 0 bases, with 11 bases remaining between them. The CDR3 consists of 13 residues. CDR1 and CDR2 (germline): LNHDA, SQIVND (reference sequence).

This chain joins TRBV6-5 and TRBJ1-1, with D uncertain. The CDR3 has 13 residues. The V and J ends lost 9 bases and 1 base respectively, with 12 bases between them. The germline gives CDR1 MNHEY, CDR2 SVGAGI. For the CDR3, the DNA is TGTGCCAGGGACTGGCGGGGGAACACTGAAGCTTTCTTT. Translation: CARDWRGNTEAFF.

This chain links TRBV30 with TRBJ2-5; no reliable D call. Trimming removed 4 bases at V and 5 bases at J, with 11 bases between. The CDR3 covers 12 residues. The V gene's germline CDR1 is GTSNPN and CDR2 SVGIG (reference sequence). The CDR3 region has the DNA TGTGCCTGGACCTCGCAGGTCGAGACCCAGTACTTC. The encoded protein is CAWTSQVETQYF. Filled out from reference TRBV30 and TRBJ2-5, the complete variable domain reads SQTIHQWPATLVQPVGSPLSLECTVEGTSNPNLYWYRQAAGRGLQLLFYSVGIGQISSEVPQNLSASRPQDRQFILSSKKLLLSDSGFYLCAWTSQVETQYFGPGTRLLVL.

The chain links TRBV2 to TRBJ1-3, with D possibly TRBD1 on 5 matching bases. V was pared by 3 bases and J by 2 bases, with 11 bases between. This CDR3 comprises 15 residues. From germline, CDR1 is SNHLY and CDR2 FYNNEI. The CDR3 spells CASSEVGAAGNTIYF. As DNA, the CDR3 is TGTGCCAGCAGTGAGGTCGGGGCAGCTGGAAACACCATATATTTT.

The genes are TRBV7-9 and TRBJ2-1; either TRBD1 or TRBD2 may supply D (6 bases each). CDR3 size: 15 residues. The ends were cut back, 3 bases at V and 5 bases at J, with 14 bases in the middle. Germline CDR1 SEHNR, CDR2 FQNEAQ (reference sequence). The CDR3 bases are TGTGCCAGCAGCTTGGGCCCTGGGGGGCACAATGAGCAGTTCTTC. Encoded protein: CASSLGPGGHNEQFF.

The genes are TRBV9 and TRBJ1-1; D gene uncertain. The CDR3 totals 11 residues. Trimming pared 3 bases from V and 8 bases from J, leaving 8 bases between. Germline V gene sequence: CDR1 SGDLS, CDR2 YYNGEE. Here the CDR3 reads CASSAGPEAFF. The CDR3 DNA follows: TGTGCCAGCAGCGCCGGGCCCGAAGCTTTCTTT.

This clone has only a few counts. The chain has TRBV30 and TRBJ1-1, with D unclear. Germline loops: CDR1 GTSNPN, CDR2 SVGIG (reference sequence). The CDR3 totals 13 residues. The CDR3 bases are TGTGCAGAATCAAGAGGGATGGGCACTGAAGCTTTCTTT. The encoded protein is CAESRGMGTEAFF. Supplemented by reference TRBV30 and TRBJ1-1, the full variable domain reads SQTIHQWPATLVQPVGSPLSLECTVEGTSNPNLYWYRQAAGRGLQLLFYSVGIGQISSEVPQNLSASRPQDRQFILSSKKLLLSDSGFYLCAESRGMGTEAFFGQGTRLTVV.

The chain recombines TRBV19 with TRBJ2-7, with D possibly TRBD2 on 7 matching bases. Per the germline V gene, CDR1 is LNHDA and CDR2 is SQIVND (reference sequence). With 6 bases removed from V and 2 bases from J, the gap between germline ends came to 14 bases. The CDR3 runs 14 residues. CDR3 in DNA: TGTGCCAGTAGCAGGGGAGGGCTAACCTACGAGCAGTACTTC. This gives the protein CASSRGGLTYEQYF.

The chain combines TRBV14 with TRBJ1-1; no definite D call. Trimming shortened V by 5 bases and J by 5 bases, and 12 bases separated the two germline ends. Germline V gene data show CDR1 as SGHDN and CDR2 as FVKESK. The CDR3 has 13 amino acids. The CDR3: CASSFTVGTEAFF. The CDR3, as DNA: TGTGCCAGCAGCTTTACGGTGGGGACTGAAGCTTTCTTT.

The chain is built from TRBV5-8 and TRBJ1-5; D call uncertain. V shed 3 bases and J shed 4 bases, with 5 bases lying between them. CDR3 length: 12 amino acids. The germline V gene has CDR1 SGHTS and CDR2 YDEGEE. Written as DNA, the CDR3 is TGTGCCAGCAGCTCGCGTAATCAGCCCCAGCATTTT. This encodes CASSSRNQPQHF.

A remark on this clone: The CDR3 does not close with the conserved phenylalanine or tryptophan, likely indicating a read error. This rearrangement joins TRBV5-1 to TRBJ1-6; D call uncertain. Trimming removed 4 bases from V and 5 bases from J, with 4 bases in between. Germline CDR1 and CDR2: SGHRS and YFSETQ. The CDR3 is 12 residues long. The CDR3 spells CASSINNSPLHL. The CDR3, as DNA: TGCGCCAGCAGCATTAATAATTCACCCCTCCACCTT.

The rearrangement joins TRBV7-9 to TRBJ1-2, with D tentatively TRBD1 (6 bases). The CDR3 totals 12 residues. Germline V gene data show CDR1 as SEHNR and CDR2 as FQNEAQ (reference sequence). Trimming took 4 bases from V and 6 from J, leaving 9 bases between them. CDR3 nucleotides: TGTGCCAGCAGCTCGGACAGACATGGCTACACCTTC. It yields the protein CASSSDRHGYTF.

The chain carries TRBV10-3 and TRBJ2-2; 7 nucleotides align to TRBD1. The trim removed 7 bases at V and 2 bases at J, leaving 7 bases unmatched. CDR1 is ENHRY, CDR2 SYGVKD, per germline. The CDR3 is 15 amino acids. The CDR3, as DNA: TGTGCCATCAACCCGGGACAGCCCAACACCGGGGAGCTGTTTTTT. It is translated as CAINPGQPNTGELFF.

This clone has more than one count but fewer than ten. The chain employs TRBV6-1 and TRBJ1-1; D unclear. The length of the CDR3 is 13 residues. CDR1 MNHNS and CDR2 SASEGT come from the germline V gene. Deletions cut 2 bases from V and 7 bases from J, with 11 bases between. CDR3 bases: TGTGCCAGCAGTGAATTAAGGACCCTTGAAGCTTTCTTT. This translates into CASSELRTLEAFF.

The gene calls are TRBV19 and TRBJ1-1, with 7 bases identical to TRBD1. This CDR3 comprises 14 residues. Germline-derived CDR1 and CDR2 are LNHDA and SQIVND (reference sequence). J gave up 4 bases and V 0 bases, and 2 bases lay outside the gene matches. CDR3 loop: CASSIDAGGTEAFF. In nucleotides, the CDR3 is TGTGCCAGTAGTATAGATGCAGGGGGCACTGAAGCTTTCTTT.

The chain links TRBV29-1 to TRBJ2-5; D remains ambiguous. The CDR3 runs to 13 residues. V was clipped by 6 bases and J by 2 bases, with 13 bases between them. Germline CDR1 reads SQVTM; CDR2 reads ANQGSEA. The CDR3 here is CSVGILGQETQYF. For the CDR3, the DNA is TGCAGCGTCGGAATTTTGGGGCAAGAGACCCAGTACTTC.

This clone was detected once. V and J are TRBV9 and TRBJ2-7; D is possibly TRBD1 (6 bases). This CDR3 is 13 amino acids long. CDR1 and CDR2 (germline): SGDLS, YYNGEE. Trimming shortened V by 2 bases and J by 2 bases, and 8 bases separated the two germline ends. The CDR3 protein is CASSVGQTYEQYF. The CDR3 nucleotides are TGTGCCAGCAGCGTTGGACAGACCTACGAGCAGTACTTC.

This chain connects TRBV19 to TRBJ1-2; D unresolved. V lost 4 bases and J lost 8, with 17 bases in between. The CDR3 is 14 amino acids. Germline assignment: CDR1 LNHDA and CDR2 SQIVND (reference sequence). The CDR3 bases are TGTGCCAGTAGTACCAGCGCAGCAATGATAGGCTACACCTTC. Its translation is CASSTSAAMIGYTF.

This clone was picked up a small number of times. This chain uses TRBV6-5 with TRBJ1-1; no clear D. Trimming cost V 5 bases and J 6 bases, with 13 bases left between them. The CDR3 covers 13 residues. The germline gives CDR1 MNHEY, CDR2 SVGAGI. DNA for the CDR3: TGTGCCAGCAGTCCGCCGTATGGGGCTGAAGCTTTCTTT. It is translated as CASSPPYGAEAFF.

The chain recombines TRBV12-5 with TRBJ2-5, with 8 nucleotides matching TRBD1. CDR1 is LGHNT, CDR2 FRNRAP, per germline. The V and J ends lost 1 base and 2 bases, in that order; junction bases with no gene match: 6. The CDR3 length is 16 residues. DNA for the CDR3: TGTGCTAGTGGTTTGGGCCTCAGGGGGCATCAAGAGACCCAGTACTTC. Protein sequence: CASGLGLRGHQETQYF.

The V call is TRBV7-2, the J call TRBJ2-7; D unclear. The CDR3 is 12 amino acids. V shed 4 bases and J shed 2 bases, with 6 bases lying between them. From germline, CDR1 is SGHTA and CDR2 FQGNSA. CDR3 sequence: CASSSGAYEQYF. CDR3 coding DNA: TGTGCCAGCAGCTCTGGGGCCTACGAGCAGTACTTC.